The 14 T cell receptor beta chains in this list originate from one sample, sequenced in a study of Tregs in tolerant kidney transplant recipients. Profiled with immunoSEQ multiplex PCR; TCRdb holds only in-frame clones, not every one. The table lists about 100,000 clones, approximately 94% of them singletons, with under 2% in the top ten. Mixed chimerism was transient after nonmyeloablative marrow transplants from related graft donors. The input for sequencing was CD4+ T cells from blood (PBMCs), taken 12 months after the transplant. These receptors all stem from a human patient who received a combined kidney and bone marrow transplant. Some T cells may be graft donor cells.

The chain employs TRBV6-1 and TRBJ2-3; TRBD2 agrees at 7 bases. Unmatched junction bases numbered 7, after V lost 6 bases and J lost 4 bases. Germline lookup yields CDR1 MNHNS and CDR2 SASEGT. CDR3 length: 14 amino acids. The CDR3 nucleotides are TGTGCCAGCAGGCGGGAGATGTTGGCAGATACGCAGTATTTT. Translation gives CASRREMLADTQYF.

This rearrangement joins TRBV7-6 to TRBJ2-3; D unclear. From germline, CDR1 is SGHVS and CDR2 FNYEAQ. The CDR3 totals 16 residues. V shed 2 bases and J shed 1 base, with 13 bases lying between them. As DNA, the CDR3 is TGTGCCAGCAGCTTAACTGTAGCTATCGGCACAGATACGCAGTATTTT. It yields the protein CASSLTVAIGTDTQYF.

In regard to this clone: At one end, the junction sequence differs from germline, possibly due to a read error. Other DNA sequences within the sample encode an identical CDR3. The rearrangement links TRBV6-4 to TRBJ1-6, with D possibly being TRBD1 (6 bases). The CDR3 has 16 amino acids. Per germline, CDR1 MRHNA and CDR2 SNTAGT. The CDR3 nucleotides are TGTGCCAGCAGTGACCCTTCGGACAGAAATAATTCCCCCCTCCACTTT. It translates to CASSDPSDRNNSPLHF.

In DNA, the CDR3 is TGTGCCAGCAGTGCAAGCAATAACTATGGCTACACCTTC. The encoded protein is CASSASNNYGYTF. V usage is TRBV2 and J usage is TRBJ1-2; D is unresolved. V shed 4 bases and J shed 1 base, with 7 bases lying between them. The germline CDR1 and CDR2 sequences are SNHLY and FYNNEI. The CDR3 runs 13 residues.

In its sample, this clone was seen once. The chain combines TRBV10-3 with TRBJ2-4; 7 nucleotides match TRBD2. In germline, CDR1 is ENHRY, CDR2 SYGVKD. V trimming: 8 bases; J trimming: 1 base; junction bases outside the gene matches: 2. The CDR3 length is 13 residues. The CDR3 DNA sequence: TGTGCCATCGGACTAGAGGCCAAAAACATTCAGTACTTC. It is translated as CAIGLEAKNIQYF.

This clone was recorded a few times. This chain connects TRBV27 to TRBJ2-4; 7 nucleotides match TRBD2. This CDR3 contains 14 residues. J lost 6 bases, V lost 2 bases, and 4 bases had no gene match. CDR1 is MNHEY and CDR2 is SMNVEV in the germline V gene (reference sequence). CDR3 sequence reads: CASSLKGEGNIQYF. CDR3 coding DNA: TGTGCCAGCAGTTTAAAAGGGGAGGGAAACATTCAGTACTTC.

V gene TRBV10-3 combines with J gene TRBJ1-5; D perhaps matches TRBD1 (5 bases). The V gene's germline CDR1 is ENHRY and CDR2 SYGVKD. Trimming shortened V by 3 bases and J by 2 bases, and 8 bases separated the two germline ends. The CDR3 runs 14 residues. CDR3 DNA sequence: TGTGCCATCAGTGATTCGGGGGGCAATCAGCCCCAGCATTTT. It yields the protein CAISDSGGNQPQHF.

The J gene is TRBJ2-3, the V gene TRBV7-3, with TRBD2 identical over 7 bases. CDR1 and CDR2 from the germline V gene are SGHTA and FQGTGA. This CDR3 is built from 13 residues. The junction had 6 bases not matched to a gene; V was cut back by 2 bases and J by 10 bases. The CDR3 spells CASSLYQRDPQYF. In nucleotides, the CDR3 is TGTGCCAGCAGCTTATACCAGCGGGATCCGCAGTATTTT.

J is TRBJ1-2 and V is TRBV19, with a weak D call TRBD1 (6 bases). The ends were cut back, 1 base at V and 7 bases at J, with 16 bases in the middle. CDR3 length equals 15 residues. Germline V CDR1 and CDR2: LNHDA, SQIVND (reference sequence). CDR3 sequence reads: CASSIGRAGVGGYTF. For the CDR3, the DNA is TGTGCCAGTAGTATAGGTCGGGCAGGGGTTGGTGGCTACACCTTC.

In regard to this clone: Germline is not matched at one junction end, which may reflect a read error. The rearrangement links TRBV11-3 to TRBJ2-5, with TRBD2 identical over 9 bases. This CDR3 comprises 16 residues. CDR1 is SGHNT, CDR2 YENEEA, per germline. The DNA for the CDR3 is TGTGCCAGCAGCTTCGCCGGGACTAGCAGCGCCGAGAGCCAGTACTTC. Its translation is CASSFAGTSSAESQYF.

The gene calls are TRBV5-1 and TRBJ1-1, with 11 bases aligning to TRBD1. V dropped 2 bases and J dropped 8; count of bases not matched to a gene: 5. Per germline, CDR1 SGHRS and CDR2 YFSETQ. The CDR3 spans 14 residues. CDR3 amino acids: CASSFEDRGLEAFF. The CDR3 DNA is TGCGCCAGCAGCTTTGAGGACAGGGGGCTGGAAGCTTTCTTT.

CDR3 in amino acids: CASSRDRDMAEAFF. CDR3 in DNA: TGTGCCAGCAGTCGGGACAGGGATATGGCTGAAGCTTTCTTT. This chain links TRBV2 with TRBJ1-1; the match to TRBD1 covers 9 bases. This CDR3 spans 14 amino acids. The V gene's germline CDR1 is SNHLY and CDR2 FYNNEI. V shed 5 bases, J shed 6 bases, and the junction held 7 bases outside the gene matches.

The chain is built from TRBV7-2 and TRBJ1-3; tentative D call: TRBD1 (6 bases). The CDR3 has 16 amino acids. Germline V gene data show CDR1 as SGHTA and CDR2 as FQGNSA. V lost 5 bases, J lost 2 bases, and 16 bases lay in between. The CDR3 coding sequence is TGTGCCAGCAGCCTACGACAGGTTTTGACTGGAAACACCATATATTTT. Its protein product is CASSLRQVLTGNTIYF.

J is TRBJ1-3 and V is TRBV28; possibly TRBD1 for D (6 bases). CDR1 and CDR2 (germline): MDHEN, SYDVKM. With 7 bases removed from V and 2 bases from J, the gap between germline ends came to 12 bases. The CDR3 runs to 14 residues. CDR3 in DNA: TGTGCCAGCAATATACAGGGAACTGGAAACACCATATATTTT. Amino acids: CASNIQGTGNTIYF.